This T cell receptor beta chain was sequenced for a study of blood T cells in healthy people across ages. The study's findings and limits: With unsorted PBMCs, a conclusive comparison of naive versus antigen-experienced cells was not possible.

The CDR3 is 16 residues long. Looked up from germline, CDR1 is KGHDR and CDR2 is SFDVKD. Samples had at least 6 million PBMCs isolated from them. Through a sample-barcoded 5' primer and a J-beta primer mix, a second PCR was run for roughly 6 to 11 cycles. In TCRdb, the 5' RACE reads were re-called with MiXCR into one record per CDR3 protein. The table has about 1.5 million distinct CDR3 sequences, approximately 43% seen once. On this clonotype: Its target is not known. Relative to the germline gene, one junction end is altered; a read error may explain this.

This sequence originates from a woman younger than 35 in good health. The sequenced sample consisted of blood. V gene TRBV24-1 combines with J gene TRBJ2-1; a possible D gene is TRBD1 (6 bases). The CDR3 DNA reads as TGTGCCACCAGTGACTACAGGGCCGGCTCCTACAAGGAGCAGTTCTTC. It specifies CATSDYRAGSYKEQFF.